Below, 32 T cell receptor beta chains from the same sample are listed, as sequenced in a study of blood T cell repertoires in COVID-19. The data were produced by immunoSEQ multiplex PCR, yet TCRdb's version contains in-frame clones alone and is incomplete. This table holds about 250,000 clones, 87% found once. The source material was peripheral blood. These receptors all stem from a man aged 18 to 30 with active or convalescent COVID-19.

CDR3 protein: CASSLRGALPSLYNEQFF. CDR3 nucleotide sequence: TGTGCCAGCAGCCTCCGAGGAGCTTTACCGTCTCTATACAATGAGCAGTTCTTC. The V call is TRBV7-8, the J call TRBJ2-1; D uncertain. Trimming took off 5 bases at V and 4 bases at J, with 24 bases between the two ends. This CDR3 spans 18 amino acids. From germline, CDR1 is SGHVS and CDR2 FQNEAQ.

The chain uses TRBV4-1 and TRBJ1-5, with 7 bases that match TRBD1. Losses at the gene ends were 1 base for V and 3 bases for J; bases not matched to a gene: 15. CDR3 length: 19 amino acids. Germline CDR1 is MGHRA and CDR2 is YSYEKL. As DNA, the CDR3 is TGCGCCAGCAGCCAAGTTGGGGATACAGGGGATCCAATCAATCAGCCCCAGCATTTT. Amino acids: CASSQVGDTGDPINQPQHF.

V gene TRBV2 combines with J gene TRBJ1-1; D unclear. Germline CDR1 is SNHLY and CDR2 is FYNNEI. V was shortened by 6 bases and J by 1 base, with 12 bases between the two germline ends. The CDR3 is 14 residues long. The CDR3, as DNA: TGTGCCAGCAGATCCTTCACTTGGAACACTGAAGCTTTCTTT. Its protein product is CASRSFTWNTEAFF. Drawing the rest from reference TRBV2 and TRBJ1-1, the complete variable domain is EPEVTQTPSHQVTQMGQEVILRCVPISNHLYFYWYRQILGQKVEFLVSFYNNEISEKSEIFDDQFSVERPDGSNFTLKIRSTKLEDSAMYFCASRSFTWNTEAFFGQGTRLTVV.

V gene TRBV14 combines with J gene TRBJ1-1, with TRBD1 matching over 7 bases. The CDR3 contains 14 residues. Germline CDR1 reads SGHDN; CDR2 reads FVKESK. V was clipped by 2 bases and J by 1 base; unmatched bases: 1. The CDR3 bases are TGTGCCAGCAGCCAATACAGGGGGAACACTGAAGCTTTCTTT. Protein: CASSQYRGNTEAFF.

The chain combines TRBV4-3 with TRBJ2-3, with a tentative D call TRBD2 (5 bases). Germline lookup yields CDR1 LGHNA and CDR2 YSLEER. The CDR3 has 14 residues. V dropped 1 base and J dropped 2 bases, with 7 bases sitting between them. Written as DNA, the CDR3 is TGCGCCAGCAGCCAAGCGGGAACCACAGATACGCAGTATTTT. Its protein is CASSQAGTTDTQYF.

The chain links TRBV5-1 to TRBJ2-5; D perhaps matches TRBD2 (6 bases). This CDR3 region has 14 residues. Germline CDR1 reads SGHRS; CDR2 reads YFSETQ. The ends were cut back, 3 bases at V and 5 bases at J, with 14 bases in the middle. The CDR3 nucleotides are TGCGCCAGCAGCTCCGGGACGGGAGAGGAGACCCAGTACTTC. This codes for CASSSGTGEETQYF.

J is TRBJ1-5 and V is TRBV28, with 7 bases matching TRBD1. Germline V gene sequence: CDR1 MDHEN, CDR2 SYDVKM. V lost 1 base and J lost 6; bases outside the gene matches: 6. The CDR3 contains 15 residues. The CDR3 nucleotides are TGTGCCAGCAGTTTATTAGACAGGGAAGGTCAGCCCCAGCATTTT. This translates into CASSLLDREGQPQHF. The whole variable domain, filled in from reference TRBV28 and TRBJ1-5, reads DVKVTQSSRYLVKRTGEKVFLECVQDMDHENMFWYRQDPGLGLRLIYFSYDVKMKEKGDIPEGYSVSREKKERFSLILESASTNQTSMYLCASSLLDREGQPQHFGDGTRLSIL.

This chain uses TRBV7-9 with TRBJ1-1; D gene uncertain. Germline CDR1 SEHNR, CDR2 FQNEAQ (reference sequence). The CDR3 is made up of 14 amino acids. Trimming took 5 bases from V and 6 from J, leaving 16 bases between them. CDR3 in DNA: TGTGCCAGCAGCCAACACGCCTTGCGGGCTGAAGCTTTCTTT. Its translation: CASSQHALRAEAFF.

This chain joins TRBV14 and TRBJ2-1, with D unresolved. In germline, CDR1 is SGHDN, CDR2 FVKESK. The V end lost 4 bases, the J end lost 1 base, and 5 bases lay between the germline ends. This CDR3 is 13 amino acids long. CDR3 amino acids: CASSRGSYNEQFF. As DNA, the CDR3 is TGTGCCAGCAGCCGCGGATCCTACAATGAGCAGTTCTTC.

The chain couples TRBV28 to TRBJ1-5; TRBD1 is a possible D gene (6 bases). The CDR3 consists of 15 residues. Germline CDR1 MDHEN, CDR2 SYDVKM. V was pared by 5 bases and J by 7 bases, with 18 bases between. CDR3 DNA: TGTGCCAGCAGTCAGTACAGGGTATCTCTCCAGCCCCAGCATTTT. It specifies CASSQYRVSLQPQHF. The complete variable domain, with remaining parts taken from reference TRBV28 and TRBJ1-5, reads DVKVTQSSRYLVKRTGEKVFLECVQDMDHENMFWYRQDPGLGLRLIYFSYDVKMKEKGDIPEGYSVSREKKERFSLILESASTNQTSMYLCASSQYRVSLQPQHFGDGTRLSIL.

This rearrangement joins TRBV18 to TRBJ2-5; possibly TRBD1 for D (5 bases). CDR1 is KGHSH, CDR2 LQKENI, per germline. The length of the CDR3 is 17 residues. Trimming stripped 3 bases from V and 2 bases from J, with 19 bases between. The CDR3 nucleotides read TGTGCCAGCTCACCTTCCCCCTCCCAGGGTTGGCAAGAGACCCAGTACTTC. Its translation is CASSPSPSQGWQETQYF.

This clone was seen a handful of times. V usage is TRBV4-2 and J usage is TRBJ1-2; 7 bases fit TRBD1. Germline lookup yields CDR1 LGHNA and CDR2 YNFKEQ. Losses at the gene ends were 0 bases for V and 8 bases for J; bases not matched to a gene: 15. The length of the CDR3 is 17 residues. CDR3 bases: TGTGCCAGCAGCCAAGATAGGGGACCAGGGGGTCTGAACGGCTACACCTTC. Its translation: CASSQDRGPGGLNGYTF.

This rearrangement joins TRBV7-3 to TRBJ2-1; 13 nucleotides match TRBD2. The germline CDR1 and CDR2 sequences are SGHTA and FQGTGA. Trimming removed 2 bases from V and 11 bases from J; junction bases left unmatched: 9. The CDR3 totals 16 residues. CDR3 DNA: TGTGCCAGCAGCTTACTTGGGACTAGCGGGATAAACAAGCAGTTCTTC. Translating gives CASSLLGTSGINKQFF.

This rearrangement joins TRBV3-1 (or the pseudogene TRBV3-2) to TRBJ2-6; TRBD1 aligns across 9 bases. The CDR3 spans 19 residues. The V gene's germline CDR1 is LGHDT and CDR2 YNNKEL (reference sequence). V gave up 1 base and J gave up 2 bases; unmatched junction bases: 9. CDR3: CASSQARDRVNPGANVLTF. The DNA for the CDR3 is TGTGCCAGCAGCCAAGCTAGGGACAGGGTGAACCCTGGGGCCAACGTCCTGACTTTC.

This clone has only a few counts. Other nucleotide sequences in the sample specify the same CDR3. The chain is built from TRBV7-2 and TRBJ2-1; TRBD1 matches 8 bases. This CDR3 comprises 14 residues. Germline assignment: CDR1 SGHTA and CDR2 FQGNSA. The trim removed 4 bases at V and 6 bases at J, leaving 5 bases unmatched. CDR3 amino acids: CASSSLDRVNEQFF. For the CDR3, the DNA is TGTGCCAGCAGCTCCTTGGACAGGGTCAATGAGCAGTTCTTC. The full variable domain, with the rest looked up from reference TRBV7-2 and TRBJ2-1, is GAGVSQSPSNKVTEKGKDVELRCDPISGHTALYWYRQSLGQGLEFLIYFQGNSAPDKSGLPSDRFSAERTGGSVSTLTIQRTQQEDSAVYLCASSSLDRVNEQFFGPGTRLTVL.

The genes are TRBV9 and TRBJ1-2; the match to TRBD1 covers 7 bases. The CDR3 contains 13 residues. Unmatched junction bases numbered 2, after V lost 0 bases and J lost 6 bases. Germline V gene lookup returns CDR1 SGDLS and CDR2 YYNGEE. CDR3 in DNA: TGTGCCAGCAGCGTAGGAGGGGGCGATGGCTACACCTTC. Protein: CASSVGGGDGYTF.

The chain couples TRBV28 to TRBJ1-2, with 8 bases identical to TRBD1. Germline CDR1 is MDHEN and CDR2 is SYDVKM. The CDR3 has 14 residues. Unmatched junction bases numbered 12, after V lost 7 bases and J lost 8 bases. The CDR3 DNA reads TGTGCCAGCACCCTTCAAGGACAGGGCAAAGGCTACACCTTC. Translation gives CASTLQGQGKGYTF.

The V call is TRBV24-1, the J call TRBJ1-2, with D perhaps matching TRBD1 (6 bases). CDR1 KGHDR and CDR2 SFDVKD come from the germline V gene. Trimming cost V 5 bases and J 4 bases, with 16 bases left between them. This CDR3 has 15 residues. For the CDR3, the DNA is TGTGCCACCAGTGGTCCCTCGGACAGAAGCTATGGCTACACCTTC. Translated: CATSGPSDRSYGYTF.

The chain recombines TRBV7-8 with TRBJ1-1, with D uncertain. Trimming pared 0 bases from V and 2 bases from J, leaving 13 bases between. The CDR3 loop spans 16 amino acids. CDR1 and CDR2 from the germline V gene are SGHVS and FQNEAQ. The CDR3 region is CASSLALIGVNTEAFF. Here the CDR3 DNA reads TGTGCCAGCAGCTTAGCGCTAATCGGGGTCAACACTGAAGCTTTCTTT. The full variable domain, completed using reference TRBV7-8 and TRBJ1-1, is GAGVSQSPRYKVAKRGQDVALRCDPISGHVSLFWYQQALGQGPEFLTYFQNEAQLDKSGLPSDRFFAERPEGSVSTLKIQRTQQEDSAVYLCASSLALIGVNTEAFFGQGTRLTVV.

The chain has TRBV7-2 and TRBJ2-3; 8 bases agree with TRBD2. The CDR3 runs to 15 residues. The V gene end was trimmed by 1 base and the J gene end by 2 bases; junction bases not matched to a gene: 2. In germline, CDR1 is SGHTA, CDR2 FQGNSA. CDR3 sequence (DNA): TGTGCCAGCAGCTTAGTGCGGGGGGACACAGATACGCAGTATTTT. It yields the protein CASSLVRGDTDTQYF.

The rearrangement uses TRBV30 and TRBJ2-7; 9 nucleotides align to TRBD1. CDR1 and CDR2 from the germline V gene are GTSNPN and SVGIG (reference sequence). CDR3 length equals 17 residues. V lost 3 bases and J lost 2; bases outside the gene matches: 14. CDR3 sequence: CAWSAASGTGYAYEQYF. CDR3 in DNA: TGTGCCTGGAGCGCCGCCTCCGGGACAGGGTACGCCTACGAGCAGTACTTC.

The chain links TRBV6-5 to TRBJ2-7; TRBD1 matches 9 bases. Germline V lookup: CDR1 MNHEY, CDR2 SVGAGI. After removal of 7 bases from V and 7 bases from J, the junction contained 2 bases not matched to a gene. The CDR3 totals 11 residues. CDR3 bases: TGTGCCAGCACGACAGGGGGGGAGCAGTACTTC. Amino acids: CASTTGGEQYF.

The V and J genes are TRBV14 and TRBJ2-7, with 7 bases matching TRBD1. CDR3 size: 15 residues. CDR1 and CDR2 from the germline V gene are SGHDN and FVKESK. V lost 2 bases and J lost 5; bases outside the gene matches: 9. DNA of the CDR3: TGTGCCAGCAGCCAATACAGGGGCCGTAACGACGAGCAGTACTTC. Its translation is CASSQYRGRNDEQYF.

Comments on this clone: Given the absence of the conserved phenylalanine or tryptophan at the CDR3 end, a read error is likely. The rearrangement links TRBV27 to TRBJ2-7; TRBD2 might be the D (5 bases). Trimming shortened V by 5 bases and J by 0 bases, and 14 bases separated the two germline ends. There are 15 residues in the CDR3. CDR1 MNHEY and CDR2 SMNVEV come from the germline V gene (reference sequence). The CDR3 nucleotides read TGTGCCAGCAGTCCTACTCTAGCTCTCTCCTACGAGCAGTACCTC. It specifies CASSPTLALSYEQYL.

The V and J genes are TRBV19 and TRBJ2-7, with TRBD2 matching 12 bases. Trimming cost V 2 bases and J 3 bases; bases outside gene matches: 2. Germline V gene lookup returns CDR1 LNHDA and CDR2 SQIVND (reference sequence). The CDR3 covers 15 residues. In DNA, the CDR3 is TGTGCCAGTAGTATACTAGCGGGAGGGCTCTACGAGCAGTACTTC. Translation: CASSILAGGLYEQYF. Together with reference TRBV19 and TRBJ2-7, the CDR3 gives the full variable domain: DGGITQSPKYLFRKEGQNVTLSCEQNLNHDAMYWYRQDPGQGLRLIYYSQIVNDFQKGDIAEGYSVSREKKESFPLTVTSAQKNPTAFYLCASSILAGGLYEQYFGPGTRLTVT.

This clone was counted a single time. CDR3 amino acids: CASSPTLGHSNQPQHF. The CDR3 DNA sequence: TGTGCCAGCAGTCCTACACTGGGGCATAGCAATCAGCCCCAGCATTTT. J is TRBJ1-5 and V is TRBV7-2; TRBD1 might be the D (5 bases). Germline CDR1 reads SGHTA; CDR2 reads FQGNSA. This CDR3 has 16 residues. V was clipped by 6 bases and J by 0 bases, with 15 bases between them.

The rearrangement uses TRBV6-2 or TRBV6-3 and TRBJ1-1; D possibly corresponds to TRBD1 (6 bases). Trimming removed 4 bases from V and 14 bases from J, with 14 bases in between. The length of the CDR3 is 11 residues. The germline CDR1 and CDR2 sequences are MNHEY and SVGEGT. The CDR3 region is CASSWTAKLFF. CDR3 in DNA: TGTGCCAGCAGTTGGACAGCTAAACTCTTCTTT.

This chain uses TRBV7-2 with TRBJ1-2, with D unclear. V dropped 1 base and J dropped 4 bases, with 10 bases sitting between them. The CDR3 covers 14 residues. Per the germline V gene, CDR1 is SGHTA and CDR2 is FQGNSA. For the CDR3, the DNA is TGTGCCAGCAGCTTAGGGGCTGACGTCTATGGCTACACCTTC. Its translation is CASSLGADVYGYTF.

This clone was seen just once. The identical CDR3 is also encoded by other nucleotide sequences in the sample. This sequence joins TRBV5-4 and TRBJ2-7; D is possibly TRBD1 (6 bases). The germline CDR1 and CDR2 sequences are SGHNT and YYREEE (reference sequence). The V end was cut by 0 bases, the J end by 5 bases, with 18 bases between. The CDR3 loop spans 16 amino acids. CDR3 residues: CASSLGGQGMNDEQYF. The CDR3 bases are TGTGCCAGCAGCTTGGGGGGTCAGGGGATGAACGACGAGCAGTACTTC.

V gene TRBV7-3 combines with J gene TRBJ2-2; 8 bases match TRBD2. The CDR3 has 16 residues. V dropped 5 bases and J dropped 0; count of bases not matched to a gene: 5. Germline CDR1 and CDR2: SGHTA and FQGTGA. The CDR3 protein is CASSRREGPNTGELFF. The CDR3 region has the DNA TGTGCCAGCAGCCGACGGGAGGGGCCGAACACCGGGGAGCTGTTTTTT.

The chain uses TRBV4-3 and TRBJ2-6, with a tentative D call TRBD1 (6 bases). The CDR3 consists of 19 residues. Germline V gene data show CDR1 as LGHNA and CDR2 as YSLEER. Trimming took 1 base from V and 4 from J, leaving 20 bases between them. This CDR3 is CASSQVHGQPLAGANVLTF. The CDR3 nucleotides are TGCGCCAGCAGCCAAGTACATGGACAGCCCCTGGCGGGGGCCAACGTCCTGACTTTC.

This clone was recorded once. This chain uses TRBV23-1 with TRBJ2-7, with 7 nucleotides matching TRBD2. TRBV23-1 falls under the ORF class, with uncertain function. V shed 10 bases, J shed 2 bases, and the junction held 11 bases outside the gene matches. The CDR3 consists of 14 residues. In DNA form, the CDR3 reads TGCGCCACCCGTCCCGTAGCGGGCGCCTACGAGCAGTACTTC. Encoded protein: CATRPVAGAYEQYF.